This TCR beta chain originates from a study of blood T cell repertoires in COVID-19. The repertoire was sequenced with immunoSEQ multiplex PCR; TCRdb's copy has only in-frame clones and lacks some. The data show about 200,000 clones, roughly 80% seen once. The CDR3 consists of 11 residues. Looked up from germline, CDR1 is DFQATT and CDR2 is SNEGSKA (reference sequence). Deletions cut 7 bases from V and 3 bases from J, with 9 bases between. The J gene is TRBJ1-2, the V gene TRBV20-1; the D is unclear. The sequence was collected from a middle-aged man who had recovered from COVID-19. Input material: PBMCs or T cells enriched from blood (not recorded which). CDR3 sequence: CSVHRDYGYTF. DNA of the CDR3: TGCAGTGTCCATCGGGACTATGGCTACACCTTC.